The 4 T cell receptor beta chains below come from one sample, sequenced in a study of spatial heterogeneity in lung cancer. Study-level points and caveats: Higher tumor mutation counts went along with higher counts of expanded intratumoral alpha and beta TCRs.

One entry per CDR3 protein results from TCRdb running MiXCR on the 5' RACE reads. The top ten clones hold roughly 9.6% of a sample with about 23,000 distinct CDR3 sequences, 4.8% of them seen once. The time point denotes: sample taken at primary tumor resection. Their target antigens are unknown. Sample: lung tumor tissue, taken at surgery. The receptors come from a male donor with early-stage non-small cell lung cancer.

This clonotype occurred many times. The rearrangement links TRBV12-3 or TRBV12-4 to TRBJ2-4, with D perhaps TRBD1 (6 bases). V lost 7 bases to trimming and J lost 0 bases, with 16 bases between them. The CDR3 runs to 16 residues. The CDR3 DNA reads TGTGCCAGCACCCAGGACAGCATTTTAGCCAAAAACATTCAGTACTTC. Translating gives CASTQDSILAKNIQYF.

This clonotype was observed many times. The chain links TRBV11-2 to TRBJ2-1, with TRBD2 identical over 8 bases. Unmatched junction bases numbered 6, after V lost 5 bases and J lost 6 bases. Germline V gene lookup returns CDR1 SGHAT and CDR2 FQNNGV. The CDR3 has 14 amino acids. The CDR3 region is CASSLNSGGNEQFF. The CDR3, as DNA: TGTGCCAGCAGCCTCAACAGCGGGGGCAATGAGCAGTTCTTC.

This clonotype was seen repeatedly, ten times or more. The chain links TRBV6-1 to TRBJ2-3, with 11 bases lining up with TRBD2. Germline CDR1 MNHNS, CDR2 SASEGT. Trimming removed 8 bases from V and 1 base from J; junction bases left unmatched: 8. CDR3 size: 16 residues. CDR3 DNA sequence: TGTGCCAGCTCCCGTAGCGGGGGGGTGGGCACAGATACGCAGTATTTT. Encoded protein: CASSRSGGVGTDTQYF.

This clonotype came up many times. The CDR3: CASSRTGLGEKLFF. CDR3 bases: TGTGCCAGCAGCCGCACAGGGCTTGGCGAAAAACTGTTTTTT. The rearrangement uses TRBV7-9 and TRBJ1-4; a weak D match, TRBD1 (6 bases). The V gene lost 5 bases and the J gene lost 8 bases, with 15 bases spanning the gap. The CDR3 loop spans 14 amino acids. In germline, CDR1 is SEHNR, CDR2 FQNEAQ (reference sequence).